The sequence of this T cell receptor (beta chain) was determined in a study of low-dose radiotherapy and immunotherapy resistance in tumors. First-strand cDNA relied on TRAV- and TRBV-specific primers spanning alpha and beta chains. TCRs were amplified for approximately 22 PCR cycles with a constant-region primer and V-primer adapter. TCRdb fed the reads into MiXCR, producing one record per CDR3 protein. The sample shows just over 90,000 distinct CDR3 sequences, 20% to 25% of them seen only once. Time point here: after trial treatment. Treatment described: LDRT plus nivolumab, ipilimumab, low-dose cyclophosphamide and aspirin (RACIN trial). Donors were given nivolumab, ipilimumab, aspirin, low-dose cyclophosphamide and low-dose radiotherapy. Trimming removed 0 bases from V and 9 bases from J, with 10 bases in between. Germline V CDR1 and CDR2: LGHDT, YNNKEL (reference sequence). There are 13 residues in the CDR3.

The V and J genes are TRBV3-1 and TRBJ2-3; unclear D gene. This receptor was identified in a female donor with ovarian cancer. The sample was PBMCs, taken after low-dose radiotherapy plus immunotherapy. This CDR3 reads CASSQDRFGTQYF. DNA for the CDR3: TGTGCCAGCAGCCAAGACCGATTTGGGACGCAGTATTTT.